The source of this TCR beta chain is a study of cytomegalovirus exposure and HLA in healthy donors. V lost 3 bases, J lost 4 bases, and 10 bases stayed unmatched. This CDR3 has 17 residues. Germline V CDR1 and CDR2: KGHSH, LQKENI. This clone was found a few times. PCR amplification relied on 60 Vbeta primers (plus 13 Jbeta primers). Clones were read by immunoSEQ multiplex PCR, and TCRdb kept only the in-frame ones, dropping some. The profile shows approximately 150,000 clones, around 80% of them singletons. J is TRBJ2-1 and V is TRBV18, with 9 positions matching TRBD2. This sequence was found in a young woman in good health and CMV-seronegative. Sample: PBMCs. The CDR3, as DNA: TGTGCCAGCTCACCTTTGGCGGGAGGGCTCCATTACAATGAGCAGTTCTTC. This codes for CASSPLAGGLHYNEQFF. Full variable domain (rest looked up from reference TRBV18 and TRBJ2-1): NAGVMQNPRHLVRRRGQEARLRCSPMKGHSHVYWYRQLPEEGLKFMVYLQKENIIDESGMPKERFSAEFPKEGPSILRIQQVVRGDSAAYFCASSPLAGGLHYNEQFFGPGTRLTVL.